Listed here are 14 T cell receptor beta chains from one sample, sequenced in a study of T-cell reconstitution after alpha-beta-depleted transplantation in children. As it was prepared, the TCRbeta library received unique molecular identifiers. MiXCR, run by TCRdb on the PCR reads, gives a single entry per CDR3 protein. The profile shows about 350,000 distinct CDR3 sequences, about a sixth of them singletons. Sequencing used PBMCs, mostly from graft donor cells, obtained 360 days after TCRalphabeta/CD19-depleted stem cell transplant. The receptors come from a male patient between 2 and 10 years old who had a stem cell transplant for acute lymphoblastic leukemia, so the T cells may come from the graft donor.

This clonotype appeared a single time. V is TRBV19 and J is TRBJ1-5; 10 bases are shared with TRBD1. The V gene end was trimmed by 3 bases and the J gene end by 4 bases; junction bases not matched to a gene: 3. Germline CDR1 reads LNHDA; CDR2 reads SQIVND (reference sequence). This CDR3 has 15 amino acids. DNA for the CDR3: TGTGCCAGTAGTATCAGGGACAGGGGTAATCAGCCCCAGCATTTT. Translated, it gives CASSIRDRGNQPQHF.

The chain uses TRBV24-1 and TRBJ2-6; 8 bases align to TRBD1. The CDR3 loop spans 18 amino acids. V was pared by 7 bases and J by 0 bases, with 10 bases of the junction left unmatched. CDR1 is KGHDR, CDR2 SFDVKD, per germline. The CDR3, as DNA: TGTGCCACCAGCGGGTCGGACAGGGCAGCCTCTGGGGCCAACGTCCTGACTTTC. Translated, it gives CATSGSDRAASGANVLTF.

The table lists this clonotype with many counts. V usage is TRBV12-3 or TRBV12-4 and J usage is TRBJ2-5; 7 bases line up with TRBD1. The trim removed 5 bases at V and 3 bases at J, leaving 3 bases unmatched. The CDR3 covers 13 residues. This CDR3 is CASSDRAEETQYF. The CDR3 DNA sequence: TGTGCCAGCAGTGACAGGGCGGAAGAGACCCAGTACTTC.

The rearrangement joins TRBV27 to TRBJ2-3, with no clear D. From germline, CDR1 is MNHEY and CDR2 SMNVEV (reference sequence). The CDR3 covers 14 residues. V was clipped by 3 bases and J by 13 bases, with 20 bases between them. As DNA, the CDR3 is TGTGCCAGCAGTTTCGGCCCTTGGGCAGACCTCAAGTATTTT. This translates into CASSFGPWADLKYF.

There are many counts of this clonotype. This chain uses TRBV27 with TRBJ2-7; no firm D call. V lost 8 bases, J lost 7 bases, and 9 bases lay in between. The CDR3 contains 10 residues. Germline CDR1 reads MNHEY; CDR2 reads SMNVEV (reference sequence). CDR3 nucleotide sequence: TGTGCCAGCGGCCTTTGGGAGCAGTACTTC. Its protein product is CASGLWEQYF.

This clonotype was recorded many times. The chain joins TRBV29-1 to TRBJ2-3; D remains unclear. Germline V lookup: CDR1 SQVTM, CDR2 ANQGSEA. This CDR3 contains 13 residues. V lost 8 bases and J lost 5, with 17 bases in between. The CDR3 loop is CSSAHSLGDTQYF. The CDR3, as DNA: TGCAGCTCTGCGCACTCCTTGGGAGATACGCAGTATTTT.

This clonotype was seen a single time. The V call is TRBV9, the J call TRBJ2-3; no reliable D call. Germline CDR1 reads SGDLS; CDR2 reads YYNGEE. This CDR3 spans 15 amino acids. Trimming took 0 bases from V and 2 from J, leaving 10 bases between them. The CDR3 nucleotides are TGTGCCAGCAGCGTAGATGCGCTGCTCACAGATACGCAGTATTTT. Translated, it gives CASSVDALLTDTQYF.

Only a few counts were recorded for this clonotype. This chain connects TRBV27 to TRBJ1-5; D not certain. This CDR3 region has 13 residues. Germline values: CDR1 MNHEY, CDR2 SMNVEV (reference sequence). Between the trimmed V and J ends, which lost 8 bases and 0 bases, there was a span of 8 bases. CDR3 coding DNA: TGTGCCAGCCCACGAAATAGCAATCAGCCCCAGCATTTT. As protein: CASPRNSNQPQHF.

This clonotype was seen more than once but under ten times. The V gene is TRBV7-2, the J gene TRBJ2-3; 7 nucleotides match TRBD2. This CDR3 spans 14 amino acids. V lost 4 bases and J lost 6; bases outside the gene matches: 7. CDR1 and CDR2 (germline): SGHTA, FQGNSA. CDR3 region: CASSSSLAVDTQYF. The CDR3 DNA follows: TGTGCCAGCAGCTCCTCCCTAGCGGTGGATACGCAGTATTTT.

The gene calls are TRBV9 and TRBJ2-1, with 10 positions matching TRBD2. Looked up from germline, CDR1 is SGDLS and CDR2 is YYNGEE. After removal of 6 bases from V and 5 bases from J, the junction contained 5 bases not matched to a gene. This CDR3 comprises 14 residues. CDR3 sequence reads: CASKREGNHNEQFF. The CDR3 DNA sequence: TGTGCCAGCAAGCGGGAGGGTAATCACAATGAGCAGTTCTTC. Full variable domain (remainder filled in from reference TRBV9 and TRBJ2-1): DSGVTQTPKHLITATGQRVTLRCSPRSGDLSVYWYQQSLDQGLQFLIQYYNGEERAKGNILERFSAQQFPDLHSELNLSSLELGDSALYFCASKREGNHNEQFFGPGTRLTVL.

The V and J genes are TRBV20-1 and TRBJ1-1; D is undetermined. Germline assignment: CDR1 DFQATT and CDR2 SNEGSKA (reference sequence). The CDR3 length is 16 residues. The V end was cut by 0 bases, the J end by 4 bases, with 18 bases between. The CDR3 region is CSARDRKDARGTEAFF. CDR3 bases: TGCAGTGCTAGAGATCGAAAGGACGCTCGGGGCACTGAAGCTTTCTTT.

Ten or more counts support this clonotype. This chain joins TRBV5-1 and TRBJ2-2; 7 nucleotides match TRBD2. After removal of 2 bases from V and 3 bases from J, the junction contained 7 bases not matched to a gene. The CDR3 has 16 amino acids. The V gene's germline CDR1 is SGHRS and CDR2 YFSETQ. CDR3 DNA sequence: TGCGCCAGCAGCTTACTCGCGGGAGTGGACACCGGGGAGCTGTTTTTT. It codes for CASSLLAGVDTGELFF.

Note on this clonotype: With a much larger clone just one base away, this may be a read error. The V call is TRBV7-2, the J call TRBJ2-5; possibly TRBD2 for D (6 bases). Germline V lookup: CDR1 SGHTA, CDR2 FQGNSA. V lost 2 bases, J lost 1 base, and 8 bases lay in between. The length of the CDR3 is 14 residues. The CDR3 DNA reads as TGTGCCAGCAGCTTATTCGGGGGCCAAGAGACCCAGTACTTC. As protein: CASSLFGGQETQYF. Complete variable domain (other parts from reference TRBV7-2 and TRBJ2-5): GAGVSQSPSNKVTEKGKDVELRCDPISGHTALYWYRQSLGQGLEFLIYFQGNSAPDKSGLPSDRFSAERTGGSVSTLTIQRTQQEDSAVYLCASSLFGGQETQYFGPGTRLLVL.

This clonotype was detected ten times or more. This chain uses TRBV4-3 with TRBJ1-2; 7 bases agree with TRBD1. This CDR3 is 14 amino acids long. V gave up 0 bases and J gave up 5 bases; unmatched junction bases: 3. Germline V gene data show CDR1 as LGHNA and CDR2 as YSLEER. CDR3 DNA: TGCGCCAGCAGCCAAGAGGCAGGGGGGTATGGCTACACCTTC. Its protein product is CASSQEAGGYGYTF.